Sequencing of this T cell receptor beta chain was carried out in a study of T cells after yellow fever vaccination. Making TCR cDNA involved 5'RACE template switching, which added UMIs and a universal primer site. TCRdb redid the calling of the 5' RACE reads with MiXCR, one entry per CDR3 protein. The sample gives some 390,000 distinct CDR3 sequences, approximately 19% of which show up once; roughly a sixth is in the top ten. Trimming stripped 4 bases from V and 7 bases from J, with 11 bases between. CDR3 length: 13 residues. In germline, CDR1 is LGHNA, CDR2 YSLEER. The TCR comes from a man aged 18 to 29 who received the YFV17D yellow fever vaccine. The J gene is TRBJ2-1, the V gene TRBV4-3; D is perhaps TRBD2 (6 bases). The material sequenced was PBMCs, taken before the yellow fever booster vaccination. CDR3 sequence reads: CASSRGVWNEQFF. Here the CDR3 DNA reads TGCGCCAGCAGCCGGGGGGTATGGAATGAGCAGTTCTTC.